In this sample, the clone carrying this T cell receptor beta chain turned up a few times. Its antigen is not known. Making the TCR beta libraries involved quantitative 5'-RACE with molecular barcodes. TCRdb recomputed calls from the 5' RACE reads with MiXCR, one row per CDR3 protein. The data contain about 400,000 distinct CDR3 sequences, 20% to 25% of them singletons. The CDR3 extends over 11 amino acids. Germline V gene data show CDR1 as KGHDR and CDR2 as SFDVKD. The V gene lost 3 bases and the J gene lost 5 bases, with 3 bases spanning the gap. These data originate in a study of CD8 T cells in ankylosing spondylitis. Overall study findings and caveats: Previously reported in reactive arthritis synovial fluid and blood were some of the motif variants. Peripheral blood samples showed relatively rare disease-linked clones, and these clones were CD8+. What appeared characteristic of ankylosing spondylitis blood was a TCR beta motif of under 10 highly homologous variants. There was reportedly significant enrichment of clones that were disease-linked in matched ankylosing spondylitis synovial fluid.

The TCR sequence derives from a male donor with ankylosing spondylitis. The chain is built from TRBV24-1 and TRBJ2-5; no firm D call. Material: blood, either unsorted or a sorted T cell fraction (not recorded which). CDR3 in amino acids: CATSDGETQYF. The CDR3 DNA sequence: TGTGCCACCAGTGATGGCGAGACCCAGTACTTC.